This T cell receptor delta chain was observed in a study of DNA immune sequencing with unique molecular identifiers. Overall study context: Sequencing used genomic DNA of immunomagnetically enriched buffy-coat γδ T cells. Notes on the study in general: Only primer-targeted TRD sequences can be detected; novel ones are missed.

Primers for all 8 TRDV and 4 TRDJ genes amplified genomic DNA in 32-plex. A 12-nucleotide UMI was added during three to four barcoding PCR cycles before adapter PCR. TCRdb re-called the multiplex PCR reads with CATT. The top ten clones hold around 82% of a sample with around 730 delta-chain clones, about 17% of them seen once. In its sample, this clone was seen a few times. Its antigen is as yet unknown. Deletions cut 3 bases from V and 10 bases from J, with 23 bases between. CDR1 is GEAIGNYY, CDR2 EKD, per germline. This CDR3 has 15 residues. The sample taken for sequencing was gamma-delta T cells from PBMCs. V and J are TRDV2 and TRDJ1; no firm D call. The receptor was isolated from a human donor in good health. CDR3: CACDGVGVSVSGLIF. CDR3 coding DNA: TGTGCCTGTGACGGGGTGGGCGTCAGTGTGAGCGGACTCATCTTT.